The present TCR beta chain was sequenced within a study of cytomegalovirus exposure and HLA in healthy donors. Study-wide findings and caveats: In a later analysis, TCR beta V- and J-gene trimming was associated with a missense DCLRE1C variant.

Comment on this clone: Antigen: not known.

The CDR3 is 15 amino acids. The ends were cut back, 4 bases at V and 6 bases at J, with 19 bases in the middle. CDR1 is SGHAT and CDR2 is FQNNGV in the germline V gene. Primers for the PCR totalled 60 Vbeta and 13 Jbeta. The data were produced by immunoSEQ multiplex PCR, yet TCRdb's version contains in-frame clones alone and is incomplete. The data show approximately 210,000 clones, 77% seen once. This chain uses TRBV11-2 with TRBJ2-7; maybe TRBD1 (6 bases). The TCR sequence derives from a woman aged 25 to 39 in good health and CMV-seropositive. Sequencing used PBMCs. The DNA for the CDR3 is TGTGCCAGCAGCTCCCTAGGGGGAGTCGTCTCCGAGCAGTACTTC. It specifies CASSSLGGVVSEQYF.